This is a list of T cell receptor beta chains from one sample in a study of T cell responses to AZD1222 COVID-19 vaccine. The protocol was immunoSEQ multiplex PCR, while the TCRdb copy is restricted to in-frame clones and leaves out a portion. The table records some 150,000 clones, about nine tenths of them present only once. The source was peripheral blood, collected on day 0 of MenACWY control vaccination. The receptors here all came from an adult in good health. Both conserved end residues are part of each CDR3. Each record gives: D gene, V gene, J gene, clone size, CDR3 protein, CDR3 DNA. D genes are given only for firm matches. Size is stated for part of the rows, as once, few or many counts, or as a class when the clone is expanded.

NA	TRBV28	TRBJ1-1	once	CATRTLPEPAFF	TGTGCCACCCGCACCCTCCCCGAGCCCGCTTTCTTT
NA	TRBV5-6	TRBJ2-5	few	CASSLGSSGRETQYF	TGTGCCAGCAGCTTGGGAAGTTCTGGGAGAGAGACCCAGTACTTC
NA	TRBV27	TRBJ2-1	NA	CASSLSWGNNEQFF	TGTGCCAGCAGTTTATCGTGGGGGAACAATGAGCAGTTCTTC
TRBD2	TRBV25-1	TRBJ2-3	many	CASSEFSGGTDTQYF	TGTGCCAGCAGTGAATTCAGCGGGGGCACAGATACGCAGTATTTT
NA	TRBV5-1	TRBJ2-7	NA	CASSLGSSYEQYF	TGCGCCAGCAGCTTGGGAAGCTCCTACGAGCAGTACTTC
TRBD1	TRBV9	TRBJ2-7	NA	CASSFETGTGANYEQYF	TGTGCCAGCAGCTTTGAAACCGGGACAGGGGCAAATTACGAGCAGTACTTC
NA	TRBV7-2	TRBJ2-7	NA	CASSYTTGAYEQYF	TGTGCCAGCAGCTACACGACAGGCGCCTACGAGCAGTACTTC
NA	TRBV6-2/TRBV6-3	TRBJ1-1	NA	CASSYSRGLGQWLPEAFF	TGTGCCAGCAGTTACTCGAGAGGGCTTGGCCAGTGGCTCCCTGAAGCTTTCTTT
NA	TRBV4-1	TRBJ1-1	few	CASSHQAMNTEAFF	TGCGCCAGCAGCCACCAAGCAATGAACACTGAAGCTTTCTTT
TRBD1	TRBV5-4	TRBJ1-2	NA	CASSLGGGGNYGYTF	TGTGCCAGCAGCTTGGGGGGAGGGGGCAACTATGGCTACACCTTC
NA	TRBV18	TRBJ2-7	once	CASSPPVSSDEQYF	TGTGCCAGCTCACCACCGGTAAGCTCGGACGAGCAGTACTTC
NA	TRBV7-6	TRBJ1-1	NA	CASSLADTPNTEAFF	TGTGCCAGCAGCTTAGCGGACACACCGAACACTGAAGCTTTCTTT
TRBD1	TRBV18	TRBJ1-6	NA	CASSRGTGSDSPLHF	TGTGCCAGCTCACGAGGGACAGGGTCGGATTCACCCCTCCACTTT
NA	TRBV10-1	TRBJ2-1	few	CASSDRGTRTNEQFF	TGCGCCAGCAGTGATAGGGGGACACGTACAAATGAGCAGTTCTTC
TRBD2	TRBV10-3	TRBJ2-1	NA	CAISAGGLGNEQFF	TGTGCCATCTCGGCGGGGGGATTGGGTAATGAGCAGTTCTTC
NA	TRBV7-9	TRBJ2-1	NA	CASSPWLNEQFF	TGTGCCAGCAGCCCCTGGCTGAATGAGCAGTTCTTC
TRBD1	TRBV25-1	TRBJ2-5	NA	CASSRRDRGGETQYF	TGTGCCAGCAGTAGACGGGACAGGGGAGGGGAGACCCAGTACTTC
TRBD2	TRBV12-3/TRBV12-4	TRBJ2-7	once	CASSQDSGRQYF	TGTGCCAGCAGCCAAGACAGCGGGAGGCAGTACTTC
NA	TRBV6-6	TRBJ2-1	NA	CASSFIFSESGNEQFF	TGTGCCAGCAGTTTCATATTTAGTGAGTCGGGTAATGAGCAGTTCTTC
NA	TRBV11-2	TRBJ1-5	NA	CASSLAGSNQPQHF	TGTGCCAGCAGCTTAGCCGGGAGCAATCAGCCCCAGCATTTT
NA	TRBV28	TRBJ1-2	NA	CASSSPAGPTYGYTF	TGTGCCAGCAGCTCACCGGCAGGACCCACATATGGCTACACCTTC
TRBD2	TRBV24-1	TRBJ2-1	NA	CATSDNRLAWGNEQFF	TGTGCCACCAGTGATAATCGACTAGCGTGGGGCAATGAGCAGTTCTTC
TRBD2	TRBV28	TRBJ2-6	NA	CASRLHGGESSGANVLTF	TGTGCCAGCAGATTGCATGGGGGGGAGAGCTCTGGGGCCAACGTCCTGACTTTC
NA	TRBV3-1/TRBV3-2	TRBJ1-1	NA	CASSQKQGITEAFF	TGTGCCAGCAGCCAAAAACAGGGAATCACTGAAGCTTTCTTT
NA	TRBV6-6	TRBJ2-3	NA	CASSYGTDTQYF	TGTGCCAGCAGTTACGGGACAGATACGCAGTATTTT
NA	TRBV2	TRBJ2-7	NA	CARGGLSSYEQYF	TGTGCCAGGGGGGGTCTAAGCTCCTACGAGCAGTACTTC
NA	TRBV15	TRBJ1-1	NA	CATSMLRNTEAFF	TGTGCCACCAGCATGTTACGGAACACTGAAGCTTTCTTT
NA	TRBV11-3	TRBJ2-1	NA	CASSLVPENNEQFF	TGTGCCAGCAGCTTGGTGCCCGAGAACAATGAGCAGTTCTTC
NA	TRBV14	TRBJ2-3	NA	CASSQRVADTQYF	TGTGCCAGCAGCCAACGGGTCGCAGATACGCAGTATTTT
NA	TRBV27	TRBJ1-2	few	CASSSSQGYGYTF	TGTGCCAGCAGTTCCTCCCAGGGTTATGGCTACACCTTC
NA	TRBV12-3/TRBV12-4	TRBJ2-7	once	CASSVTYEQYF	TGTGCCAGCAGTGTAACCTACGAGCAGTACTTC
TRBD1	TRBV29-1	TRBJ1-2	NA	CSVDYRGDYGYTF	TGCAGCGTAGACTACAGGGGTGACTATGGCTACACCTTC
NA	TRBV19	TRBJ1-1	NA	CASSIAPGAGTEAFF	TGTGCCAGTAGTATAGCACCGGGAGCGGGCACTGAAGCTTTCTTT
TRBD1	TRBV5-1	TRBJ1-4	NA	CASSRLTGSGEKLFF	TGCGCCAGCAGTCGGTTGACAGGGTCTGGAGAAAAACTGTTTTTT
TRBD1	TRBV10-1	TRBJ2-7	few	CAMLTGAYEQYF	TGCGCCATGCTGACAGGGGCCTACGAGCAGTACTTC
NA	TRBV5-1	TRBJ2-1	NA	CASISGGGLSNEQFF	TGCGCCAGCATCTCGGGCGGGGGCCTAAGCAATGAGCAGTTCTTC
NA	TRBV6-2/TRBV6-3	TRBJ2-5	NA	CASSYGRETQYF	TGTGCCAGCAGTTACGGCCGAGAGACCCAGTACTTC
TRBD1	TRBV6-5	TRBJ1-1	once	CASTLTGENTEAFF	TGTGCCAGCACCTTAACAGGGGAGAACACTGAAGCTTTCTTT
NA	TRBV14	TRBJ1-2	once	CASSQLQGIDYTF	TGTGCCAGCAGCCAACTACAGGGTATTGACTACACCTTC
NA	TRBV3-1/TRBV3-2	TRBJ1-2	NA	CASSVGQGYGYTF	TGTGCCAGCAGTGTCGGGCAGGGGTATGGCTACACCTTC
NA	TRBV2	TRBJ1-2	NA	CASSDGQFYGYTF	TGTGCCAGCAGTGATGGTCAGTTCTATGGCTACACCTTC
NA	TRBV5-1	TRBJ1-2	NA	CASSLETGTYGYTF	TGCGCCAGCAGCTTGGAAACAGGGACCTATGGCTACACCTTC
NA	TRBV5-1	TRBJ2-2	NA	CASSLVQGNTGELFF	TGCGCCAGCAGCTTGGTTCAGGGCAACACCGGGGAGCTGTTTTTT
NA	TRBV18	TRBJ1-3	NA	CASSPRRTDSGNTIYF	TGTGCCAGCTCACCACGACGGACAGACTCTGGAAACACCATATATTTT
TRBD1	TRBV11-2	TRBJ2-7	NA	CASSFLPGQGGEQYF	TGTGCCAGCAGCTTCCTCCCGGGACAGGGCGGGGAGCAGTACTTC
NA	TRBV10-3	TRBJ1-2	NA	CATKGVDYGYTF	TGTGCCACGAAGGGGGTTGACTATGGCTACACCTTC
NA	TRBV7-2	TRBJ2-7	once	CASSRYPPVAGWVGYEQYF	TGTGCCAGCAGCAGATACCCACCCGTGGCAGGATGGGTCGGCTACGAGCAGTACTTC
TRBD1	TRBV27	TRBJ1-2	NA	CASSAGTGLHYGYTF	TGTGCCAGCAGCGCCGGGACAGGGCTACACTATGGCTACACCTTC
NA	TRBV11-3	TRBJ2-5	NA	CASSLDFAFGETQYF	TGTGCCAGCAGCTTAGACTTTGCTTTCGGGGAGACCCAGTACTTC
NA	TRBV5-1	TRBJ1-4	NA	CASRLNEKLFF	TGCGCCAGCCGGCTTAATGAAAAACTGTTTTTT
TRBD1	TRBV5-1	TRBJ1-1	NA	CASSRWGQLRNTEAFF	TGCGCCAGCAGTCGCTGGGGACAGCTAAGGAACACTGAAGCTTTCTTT
NA	TRBV7-3	TRBJ2-1	NA	CASSFPATGQQFF	TGTGCCAGCAGCTTCCCGGCGACAGGTCAGCAGTTCTTC
TRBD1	TRBV9	TRBJ2-1	NA	CASSGGQGRDEQFF	TGTGCCAGCAGCGGCGGACAGGGAAGGGATGAGCAGTTCTTC
NA	TRBV7-2	TRBJ1-2	NA	CASSLDRRNYGYTF	TGTGCCAGCAGCTTAGATAGGAGGAACTATGGCTACACCTTC
TRBD1	TRBV19	TRBJ1-5	NA	CASRDRVPNQPQHF	TGTGCCAGTCGCGACAGGGTCCCCAATCAGCCCCAGCATTTT
NA	TRBV6-5	TRBJ1-5	NA	CASSYSSGADQPQHF	TGTGCCAGCAGTTACTCTTCGGGAGCTGATCAGCCCCAGCATTTT
NA	TRBV15	TRBJ1-1	NA	CATSRAQGYVNTEAFF	TGTGCCACCAGCAGAGCACAGGGCTACGTGAACACTGAAGCTTTCTTT